Sequencing of this T cell receptor beta chain was carried out in a study of T cells in Graves' hyperthyroidism and ophthalmopathy. Study in general: Sampling of peripheral blood happened at initial diagnosis, prior to any treatment.

The germline CDR1 and CDR2 sequences are DFQATT and SNEGSKA (reference sequence). The V gene lost 3 bases and the J gene lost 0 bases, with 13 bases spanning the gap. There are 15 residues in the CDR3. TCR beta CDR3 regions were amplified from RNA transcripts. In the first-round RT-PCR of the TCR CDR3, the HTBI primer set was used. TCRdb independently ran MiXCR on the multiplex PCR reads; one entry per CDR3 protein. The sample has hundreds of thousands of distinct CDR3 sequences; just over 35% are singletons. The TCR was taken from a woman aged 40 to 49 with Graves' hyperthyroidism. Sequencing was performed on blood. The chain uses TRBV20-1 and TRBJ2-3; unclear D gene. The CDR3 region is CSASLTGGSTDTQYF. The DNA for the CDR3 is TGCAGTGCTAGTCTCACTGGCGGCAGCACAGATACGCAGTATTTT.